Sequencing of this TCR beta chain was carried out in a study of identical twins. Study-wide results and caveats: Abundant beta clonotypes from cord blood had fewer insertions, unlike memory repertoires, which showed none. Researchers reported excess low generation probability among twin-shared out-of-frame alpha sequences.

MiXCR was run by TCRdb on the 5' RACE reads, yielding one entry per CDR3 protein. The table records hundreds of thousands of distinct CDR3 sequences, 6.5% to 9.5% of them present only once. All donors comprised healthy Caucasians. This CDR3 region has 12 residues. The ends were cut back, 5 bases at V and 0 bases at J, with 2 bases in the middle. This clonotype has ten or more counts. Its matching antigen is unknown. This same sample was also part of a study on yellow fever vaccine responses in identical twins. That study reports: Vaccine-induced T cell responses in twins were reportedly observed to appear partly convergent, partly personalized.

The material sequenced was memory (CD45RO+) T cells sorted from blood. The origin of this receptor is a young woman in good health. The genes are TRBV12-3 or TRBV12-4 and TRBJ2-1; no clear D gene. The CDR3 spells CASSRSYNEQFF. In nucleotides, the CDR3 is TGTGCCAGCAGTCGCTCCTACAATGAGCAGTTCTTC.